A selection of T cell receptor beta chains follows, all from one sample in a study of cytomegalovirus exposure and HLA in healthy donors. Profiling relied on immunoSEQ multiplex PCR, and the TCRdb table lists in-frame clones only, not all of them. There are under 200,000 clones in the sample; about 71% occur only once, and about 2.7% lies in the top ten. The sample comprised PBMCs. All receptors derive from a woman aged 25 to 39 in good health and CMV-seronegative. The CDR3 runs from the conserved cysteine through the conserved F or W.

j_call,v_call,cdr3_length,cdr3_aa
TRBJ2-5,TRBV5-4,15,CASSLEGSGVETQYF
TRBJ2-5,TRBV5-1,15,CASSLAPSGSGTQYF
TRBJ2-3,TRBV4-3,16,CASSQDLAGVSDTQYF
TRBJ1-4,TRBV6-5,12,CASRTGEEKLFF
TRBJ1-6,TRBV19,17,CASSLRDINSYNSPLHF
TRBJ2-7,TRBV7-8,13,CASSGEPAAEQYF
TRBJ1-2,TRBV5-8,13,CASSADSNYGYTF
TRBJ1-1,TRBV6-5,15,CASSYNGVMNTEAFF
TRBJ1-1,TRBV4-2,14,CASSPSGSGAEAFF
TRBJ2-1,TRBV5-6,11,CASSLRYEQFF
TRBJ1-1,TRBV2,13,CASSGSGNTEAFF
TRBJ2-5,TRBV5-1,14,CASSAGLAGETQYF
TRBJ1-6,TRBV19,16,CASSIDPDRNNSPLHF
TRBJ2-2,TRBV7-9,19,CASSLVLGSGSANTGELFF
TRBJ2-1,TRBV27,15,CASSSRMRLATGQFF
TRBJ2-3,TRBV7-9,14,CASSLALDLGTQYF
TRBJ2-3,TRBV6-5,15,CASSPTGGPADTQYF
TRBJ2-5,TRBV6-6,14,CASSYLPGQETQYF
TRBJ2-4,TRBV7-2,14,CASSLRQAHPIQYF
TRBJ2-3,TRBV7-3,16,CASSQGGRGATDTQYF
TRBJ2-5,TRBV5-4,16,CASSIEEGREGETQYF
TRBJ2-4,TRBV10-2,15,CASRRAGGVQNIQYF
TRBJ1-1,TRBV7-2,14,CASSLLSVYTEAFF
TRBJ2-1,TRBV5-1,12,CASSLVAGEQFF
TRBJ2-3,TRBV6-5,11,CASKEEDTQYF
TRBJ1-5,TRBV7-2,13,CASSLRGNQPQHF
TRBJ2-2,TRBV6-6,13,CATRGANTGELFF
TRBJ1-1,TRBV7-2,12,CASSIPGTEAFF
TRBJ1-5,TRBV19,14,CASSIFSGGQPQHF
TRBJ2-1,TRBV9,16,CASSVGVTSGYNEQFF
TRBJ2-5,TRBV28,13,CASSLRGQETQYF
TRBJ2-7,TRBV29-1,12,CSVEMGTGEQYF
TRBJ1-2,TRBV29-1,11,CSVEGLYGYTF
TRBJ1-1,TRBV27,14,CASSFGGLSTEAFF
TRBJ1-3,TRBV4-1,15,CASSQLTISGNTIYF
TRBJ2-7,TRBV5-1,16,CASSLAPGQDSYEQYF
TRBJ2-7,TRBV6-6,13,CASTQGFRYEQYF
TRBJ1-1,TRBV12-5,13,CASGLAPIAEAFF
TRBJ1-3,TRBV30,14,CAWSVPGSGNTIYF
TRBJ1-4,TRBV5-4,15,CASSFTGTGTEKLFF
TRBJ2-5,TRBV5-1,13,CASQQGDKETQYF